This is a list of T cell receptor beta chains from one sample in a study of pediatric ulcerative colitis. Profiling relied on immunoSEQ multiplex PCR, and the TCRdb table lists in-frame clones only, not all of them. Of 18,000 or so clones in the sample, 70% to 80% were seen once. Sample: gut tissue. Receptor source: a boy between 10 and 17 years old with moderate ulcerative colitis. Both conserved end residues are part of each CDR3.

v_call: TRBV5-1; j_call: TRBJ1-2; cdr3_aa: CASSLSRDRSSNYGYTF
v_call: TRBV5-1; j_call: TRBJ1-1; cdr3_aa: CASSTGFDGGKTEAFF
v_call: TRBV5-6; j_call: TRBJ2-7; cdr3_aa: CASSLAGPLYDYEQYF
v_call: TRBV10-1; j_call: TRBJ2-5; cdr3_aa: CASSESTGPSAGTQYF
v_call: TRBV27; j_call: TRBJ1-2; cdr3_aa: CASRTRGGQGFHGYTF
v_call: TRBV5-1; j_call: TRBJ1-1; cdr3_aa: CASSRQGGDTEAFF
v_call: TRBV7-8; j_call: TRBJ1-1; cdr3_aa: CASSLEMRTEEAFF
v_call: TRBV9; j_call: TRBJ2-2; cdr3_aa: CASSVVVLGQGNTGELFF
v_call: TRBV30; j_call: TRBJ2-3; cdr3_aa: CAWTVAGGPGIADTQYF
v_call: TRBV5-6; j_call: TRBJ1-5; cdr3_aa: CASSLSGGNQPQHF
v_call: TRBV6-5; j_call: TRBJ2-4; cdr3_aa: CASSYDLVSVNIQYF
v_call: TRBV5-1; j_call: TRBJ2-5; cdr3_aa: CASSEDYWVETQYF
v_call: TRBV4-3; j_call: TRBJ1-1; cdr3_aa: CASSRGQKTEAFF
v_call: TRBV1; j_call: TRBJ1-1; cdr3_aa: CTSSQKGQGQTEAFF
v_call: TRBV6-1; j_call: TRBJ2-7; cdr3_aa: CASSPGTRPYEQYF
v_call: TRBV25-1; j_call: TRBJ1-1; cdr3_aa: CASTAGTEAFF